A single sample gave rise to the 27 T cell receptor beta chains below, sequenced in a study of response to subunit inactivated influenza vaccine. MiXCR, applied by TCRdb to the RT-PCR reads, yields one record per CDR3 protein. The sample comprises 500,000 to 600,000 distinct CDR3 sequences, 7.6% of which are singletons, and over 10% rests with the top ten. The specimen was PBMCs from blood, collected about 23 months after vaccination. The receptor source for this set is a man aged 50-75 years who received an inactivated influenza vaccine.

At least ten counts were recorded for this clonotype. The chain recombines TRBV10-3 with TRBJ2-7; possible D gene TRBD2, 6 bases. The CDR3 spans 13 residues. V was shortened by 6 bases and J by 3 bases, with 12 bases between the two germline ends. From germline, CDR1 is ENHRY and CDR2 SYGVKD. The CDR3 region has the DNA TGTGCCATCAGGGGGGGAGGAAACTACGAGCAGTACTTC. Its protein is CAIRGGGNYEQYF.

V usage is TRBV5-5 and J usage is TRBJ2-2, with 10 positions matching TRBD2. This CDR3 has 17 residues. After removal of 0 bases from V and 4 bases from J, the junction contained 6 bases not matched to a gene. Per the germline V gene, CDR1 is SGHKS and CDR2 is YYEKEE (reference sequence). The CDR3 region is CASSLVSSGSSTGELFF. CDR3 DNA sequence: TGTGCCAGCAGCTTGGTGTCTAGCGGGAGTTCCACCGGGGAGCTGTTTTTT.

The gene calls are TRBV6-1 and TRBJ1-5; D is uncertain. The CDR3 loop spans 14 amino acids. Germline loops: CDR1 MNHNS, CDR2 SASEGT. Between the trimmed V and J ends, which lost 6 bases and 6 bases, there was a span of 15 bases. For the CDR3, the DNA is TGTGCCAGCAGCCCTATGGAGGGTAGTCAGCCCCAGCATTTT. It encodes CASSPMEGSQPQHF.

This clonotype was counted a few times. This chain connects TRBV6-1 to TRBJ1-5, with 9 positions matching TRBD1. The CDR3 covers 14 residues. The germline gives CDR1 MNHNS, CDR2 SASEGT. The V gene end was trimmed by 8 bases and the J gene end by 7 bases; junction bases not matched to a gene: 9. The CDR3: CASQMAQGAQPQHF. CDR3 DNA sequence: TGTGCCAGCCAAATGGCACAGGGGGCCCAGCCCCAGCATTTT.

This clonotype was observed a handful of times. Written as DNA, the CDR3 is TGTGCCAGCAGCTTATCCGGACTAGCAGGCGGGGAGCTGTTTTTT. Protein product: CASSLSGLAGGELFF. The chain recombines TRBV7-9 with TRBJ2-2, with 8 positions matching TRBD2. V was pared by 2 bases and J by 7 bases, with 6 bases of the junction left unmatched. Germline CDR1 reads SEHNR; CDR2 reads FQNEAQ (reference sequence). This CDR3 contains 15 residues. The whole variable domain, filled in from reference TRBV7-9 and TRBJ2-2, reads DTGVSQNPRHKITKRGQNVTFRCDPISEHNRLYWYRQTLGQGPEFLTYFQNEAQLEKSRLLSDRFSAERPKGSFSTLEIQRTEQGDSAMYLCASSLSGLAGGELFFGEGSRLTVL.

This clonotype was recorded many times. The V gene is TRBV7-2, the J gene TRBJ2-3; D remains unclear. Germline CDR1 and CDR2: SGHTA and FQGNSA. Trimming shortened V by 3 bases and J by 5 bases, and 9 bases separated the two germline ends. This CDR3 comprises 13 residues. The CDR3 bases are TGTGCCAGCAGCTTGGGTGACGGAGATACGCAGTATTTT. Amino acids: CASSLGDGDTQYF. Drawing the rest from reference TRBV7-2 and TRBJ2-3, the complete variable domain is GAGVSQSPSNKVTEKGKDVELRCDPISGHTALYWYRQSLGQGLEFLIYFQGNSAPDKSGLPSDRFSAERTGGSVSTLTIQRTQQEDSAVYLCASSLGDGDTQYFGPGTRLTVL.

The chain carries TRBV30 and TRBJ2-2; TRBD2 might be the D (6 bases). There are 15 residues in the CDR3. V gave up 4 bases and J gave up 4 bases, with 16 bases separating them. Germline V gene data show CDR1 as GTSNPN and CDR2 as SVGIG (reference sequence). DNA for the CDR3: TGTGCCTGGACACCACGCGGGACTTCCACCGGGGAGCTGTTTTTT. This encodes CAWTPRGTSTGELFF.

This clonotype occurred many times. The rearrangement uses TRBV10-3 and TRBJ1-1; 9 nucleotides align to TRBD1. Germline V gives CDR1 ENHRY, CDR2 SYGVKD. Trimming at V came to 2 bases and at J to 5 bases, leaving 6 bases not matched to a gene. The CDR3 contains 15 residues. CDR3 sequence reads: CAISEHRDRATEAFF. As DNA, the CDR3 is TGTGCCATCAGTGAGCACCGGGACAGGGCGACTGAAGCTTTCTTT.

This clonotype was seen only a few times. The chain employs TRBV5-1 and TRBJ2-1; 10 bases are shared with TRBD2. V shed 0 bases and J 10 bases; nucleotides not matched to a gene: 4. The germline CDR1 and CDR2 sequences are SGHRS and YFSETQ. The CDR3 extends over 14 amino acids. The DNA of the CDR3 is TGCGCCAGCAGCTTGGTTCTAGCGGGGGAGGAGCAGTTCTTC. This gives the protein CASSLVLAGEEQFF.

This clonotype occurred a few times. V usage is TRBV5-1 and J usage is TRBJ2-2; TRBD1 aligns across 9 bases. CDR3 length: 19 amino acids. CDR1 SGHRS and CDR2 YFSETQ come from the germline V gene. V lost 4 bases, J lost 0 bases, and 13 bases stayed unmatched. The CDR3 here is CASSRLPGQGFANTGELFF. CDR3 sequence (DNA): TGCGCCAGCAGCCGACTACCGGGACAGGGTTTTGCGAACACCGGGGAGCTGTTTTTT.

This clonotype was observed a handful of times. This chain uses TRBV12-3 or TRBV12-4 with TRBJ1-5; D is possibly TRBD1 (5 bases). The V end lost 2 bases, the J end lost 0 bases, and 14 bases lay between the germline ends. This CDR3 is 17 amino acids long. The CDR3 region has the DNA TGTGCCAGCAGTTTACGAAGGGGTGTCGATAGCAATCAGCCCCAGCATTTT. Its protein product is CASSLRRGVDSNQPQHF.

This clonotype came up a few times. The gene calls are TRBV29-1 and TRBJ2-7; D remains ambiguous. The CDR3 is 11 amino acids. Germline CDR1 SQVTM, CDR2 ANQGSEA. V was clipped by 4 bases and J by 6 bases, with 10 bases between them. CDR3 sequence reads: CSVGWGSEQYF. The CDR3 DNA reads TGCAGCGTTGGGTGGGGTAGCGAGCAGTACTTC.

The chain is built from TRBV29-1 and TRBJ1-4; 9 bases line up with TRBD1. Germline CDR1 SQVTM, CDR2 ANQGSEA. The V and J ends lost 5 bases and 5 bases, in that order; junction bases with no gene match: 6. The CDR3 contains 14 residues. This chain's CDR3 is CSVTTGTGNEKLFF. CDR3 in DNA: TGCAGCGTTACAACCGGGACAGGGAATGAAAAACTGTTTTTT. The full variable domain, rest sourced from reference TRBV29-1 and TRBJ1-4, is SAVISQKPSRDICQRGTSLTIQCQVDSQVTMMFWYRQQPGQSLTLIATANQGSEATYESGFVIDKFPISRPNLTFSTLTVSNMSPEDSSIYLCSVTTGTGNEKLFFGSGTQLSVL.

The table lists this clonotype with many counts. The V call is TRBV11-1, the J call TRBJ2-3; TRBD2 agrees at 12 bases. The CDR3 is 17 residues long. V was clipped by 6 bases and J by 2 bases; unmatched bases: 9. CDR1 SGHAT and CDR2 FQDESV come from the germline V gene (reference sequence). The chain's CDR3 is CASSPTGLAGFTDTQYF. The CDR3, as DNA: TGTGCCAGCAGTCCCACCGGACTAGCGGGATTCACAGATACGCAGTATTTT.

A note on this clonotype: A much larger clone lies one base from this, so it may be a read error. Since no conserved phenylalanine or tryptophan closes the CDR3, a read error is the likely cause. The chain recombines TRBV7-8 with TRBJ2-7; the match to TRBD2 covers 12 bases. Germline values: CDR1 SGHVS, CDR2 FQNEAQ. Losses at the gene ends were 4 bases for V and 2 bases for J; bases not matched to a gene: 6. The CDR3 has 16 amino acids. The CDR3 is CASSSGLAGTAYEQYS. The CDR3 DNA follows: TGTGCCAGCAGCTCAGGACTAGCGGGGACCGCCTACGAGCAGTACTCC.

This clonotype was detected a few times. The chain is built from TRBV4-2 and TRBJ2-7, with D unresolved. CDR3 size: 13 residues. Germline CDR1 is LGHNA and CDR2 is YNFKEQ. Trimming cost V 1 base and J 6 bases, with 10 bases left between them. The CDR3 DNA reads TGTGCCAGCAGCCAAGCATATAGATCCGAGCAGTACTTC. Translation: CASSQAYRSEQYF.

This clonotype was seen a few times. CDR3 in DNA: TGCAGTGCTTACGGGAGGGCTTCGCAGTACTTC. Its protein is CSAYGRASQYF. The J gene is TRBJ2-7, the V gene TRBV20-1; 8 bases match TRBD2. Trimming at V came to 5 bases and at J to 9 bases, leaving 6 bases not matched to a gene. CDR1 and CDR2 from the germline V gene are DFQATT and SNEGSKA (reference sequence). This CDR3 spans 11 amino acids.

There are a few counts of this clonotype. The chain is built from TRBV3-1 and TRBJ2-7; D gene ambiguous. V dropped 7 bases and J dropped 1 base, with 5 bases sitting between them. This CDR3 is 11 amino acids long. Germline CDR1 and CDR2: LGHDT and YNNKEL (reference sequence). The CDR3 DNA sequence: TGTGCCAGCATCTTGTCCTACGAGCAGTACTTC. Amino acids: CASILSYEQYF.

This clonotype was seen many times. The chain recombines TRBV5-5 with TRBJ1-5; no definite D call. There are 13 residues in the CDR3. Trimming cost V 0 bases and J 10 bases, with 11 bases left between them. Germline V gene lookup returns CDR1 SGHKS and CDR2 YYEKEE (reference sequence). The DNA of the CDR3 is TGTGCCAGCAGCTTGGAGCTGGGCCATCCCCAGCATTTT. Amino acid sequence: CASSLELGHPQHF.

The V gene is TRBV6-2 or TRBV6-3, the J gene TRBJ1-5, with D possibly TRBD1 on 6 matching bases. V lost 4 bases and J 5 bases, leaving 12 bases between the germline ends. CDR3 size: 14 residues. CDR1 and CDR2 from the germline V gene are MNHEY and SVGEGT. In DNA form, the CDR3 reads TGTGCCAGCAGTTTCACGGCAGGGGATCAGCCCCAGCATTTT. Translated: CASSFTAGDQPQHF.

A few counts support this clonotype. The V call is TRBV6-6, the J call TRBJ2-5; D unclear. With 4 bases removed from V and 2 bases from J, the gap between germline ends came to 8 bases. Germline assignment: CDR1 MNHNY and CDR2 SVGAGI (reference sequence). The CDR3 runs 13 residues. In nucleotides, the CDR3 is TGTGCCAGCAGTTTCAGGTGGCAAGAGACCCAGTACTTC. It translates to CASSFRWQETQYF.

The CDR3 region is CASRLLVSGNEQFF. The DNA of the CDR3 is TGCGCCAGCAGACTACTAGTCTCCGGCAATGAGCAGTTCTTC. The rearrangement links TRBV10-2 to TRBJ2-1; a possible D gene is TRBD2 (5 bases). CDR1 is WSHSY and CDR2 is SAAADI in the germline V gene. CDR3 size: 14 residues. V gave up 6 bases and J gave up 6 bases, with 15 bases separating them.

This clonotype was recorded at least ten times. The gene calls are TRBV28 and TRBJ2-7; 7 bases match TRBD1. The CDR3 runs to 13 residues. Germline V gene data show CDR1 as MDHEN and CDR2 as SYDVKM. V trimming: 4 bases; J trimming: 3 bases; junction bases outside the gene matches: 3. CDR3 sequence (DNA): TGTGCCAGCAGTTCGGGACAGAACTACGAGCAGTACTTC. It codes for CASSSGQNYEQYF.

There are many counts of this clonotype. This chain connects TRBV7-2 to TRBJ2-7; TRBD2 matches 7 bases. Germline V gene lookup returns CDR1 SGHTA and CDR2 FQGNSA. CDR3 length: 15 amino acids. Trimming cost V 1 base and J 0 bases; bases outside gene matches: 3. The CDR3 sequence is CASSLVSSGSYEQYF. Here the CDR3 DNA reads TGTGCCAGCAGCTTAGTTTCTAGCGGCTCCTACGAGCAGTACTTC.

This clonotype occurred many times. J is TRBJ1-2 and V is TRBV15, with unresolved D. The ends were cut back, 2 bases at V and 8 bases at J, with 12 bases in the middle. The CDR3 consists of 13 residues. Germline CDR1 LNHNV, CDR2 YYDKDF (reference sequence). This CDR3 is CATSRQNYGGYTF. CDR3 in DNA: TGTGCCACCAGCAGACAAAATTACGGGGGCTACACCTTC.

J is TRBJ2-3 and V is TRBV6-2 or TRBV6-3; TRBD1 matches at 8 bases. Germline V gene data show CDR1 as MNHEY and CDR2 as SVGEGT. Germline trimming cut 0 bases from V and 10 bases from J; bases unmatched to any gene: 24. There are 20 residues in the CDR3. CDR3 in DNA: TGTGCCAGCAGTTACTCAGTCACGGGGAGGCGGACAGGGCCGGTAGAAGCGCAGTATTTT. It translates to CASSYSVTGRRTGPVEAQYF.

V gene TRBV10-3 combines with J gene TRBJ2-3, with D uncertain. The CDR3 runs 13 residues. V gave up 6 bases and J gave up 0 bases, with 7 bases separating them. Germline-derived CDR1 and CDR2 are ENHRY and SYGVKD. The CDR3 DNA follows: TGTGCCATCAGATTACCCAGCACAGATACGCAGTATTTT. Its translation: CAIRLPSTDTQYF.